The clone carrying this T cell receptor beta chain was recorded a few times. Its cognate antigen is unknown. This sample stems from a study of blood T cells in healthy people across ages. Turning to the study itself: Capturing about one barcoded beta molecule per two T cells was achieved by template switching. Whole-study results and caveats: Unsorted PBMC material precluded a definitive naive versus antigen-experienced comparison. Long-lived donors carried more naive CD4+ cells and greater diversity than aged donors.

Combining a sample-barcoded 5' primer with a J-beta primer mix, a second PCR ran for about 7 to 12 cycles. From the 5' RACE reads, TCRdb called clonotypes with MiXCR, one entry per CDR3 protein. The sample has roughly 1.6 million distinct CDR3 sequences, about 31% seen once. The V and J ends lost 1 base and 7 bases respectively, with 8 bases between them. The CDR3 is made up of 12 amino acids. Per the germline V gene, CDR1 is SQVTM and CDR2 is ANQGSEA. PBMCs numbering at least 6.5 million were isolated per sample. Source material: blood. The receptor's source is a woman in her twenties or thirties in good health. V usage is TRBV29-1 and J usage is TRBJ2-1; D unclear. In DNA, the CDR3 is TGCAGCGTTGAAGTAGGGTCTAATGAGCAGTTCTTC. Its protein product is CSVEVGSNEQFF.